One sample yielded the 27 T cell receptor beta chains listed below, sequenced in a study of blood T cell repertoires in COVID-19. Repertoires were generated with immunoSEQ multiplex PCR, while TCRdb's copy carries only in-frame clones and drops some. The sample records 60,000 or so clones, about four fifths being singletons. The specimen was peripheral blood. These receptors all stem from a man younger than 40 with COVID-19, enrolled during active disease.

The chain carries TRBV10-3 and TRBJ2-5; 16 nucleotides match TRBD2. CDR3 length: 18 residues. V shed 6 bases and J 4 bases; nucleotides not matched to a gene: 11. Germline V gives CDR1 ENHRY, CDR2 SYGVKD. The CDR3 here is CAISPRGLAGGSGETQYF. CDR3 DNA sequence: TGTGCCATCAGCCCCCGGGGACTAGCGGGAGGGTCGGGAGAGACCCAGTACTTC.

The gene calls are TRBV2 and TRBJ2-7, with TRBD1 matching 9 bases. The CDR3 extends over 12 amino acids. The germline CDR1 and CDR2 sequences are SNHLY and FYNNEI. The junction had 2 bases not matched to a gene; V was cut back by 7 bases and J by 4 bases. CDR3 coding DNA: TGTGCCAGCACCGGGACAGGGTACGAGCAGTACTTC. Amino acid sequence: CASTGTGYEQYF.

This rearrangement joins TRBV5-8 to TRBJ2-1, with 7 positions matching TRBD1. V shed 3 bases and J 4 bases; nucleotides not matched to a gene: 7. The length of the CDR3 is 15 residues. CDR1 and CDR2 (germline): SGHTS, YDEGEE. The DNA of the CDR3 is TGTGCCAGCAGCTCCGGGGACAGCCCATACAATGAGCAGTTCTTC. Translation: CASSSGDSPYNEQFF.

In this sample, this clone turned up once. The chain has TRBV4-3 and TRBJ1-2; D is possibly TRBD1 (6 bases). Germline V gene lookup returns CDR1 LGHNA and CDR2 YSLEER. Trimming pared 0 bases from V and 3 bases from J, leaving 8 bases between. This CDR3 spans 14 amino acids. The CDR3 here is CASSQDRTDYGYTF. The CDR3 DNA reads as TGCGCCAGCAGCCAAGATAGGACAGACTATGGCTACACCTTC.

V gene TRBV11-2 combines with J gene TRBJ2-7; 7 bases are a match to TRBD2. Germline V gene sequence: CDR1 SGHAT, CDR2 FQNNGV. CDR3 size: 13 residues. With V trimmed by 5 bases and J by 2 bases, 3 bases remained unmatched. The CDR3 coding sequence is TGTGCCAGCAGCCCCGGACTAGCCTACGAGCAGTACTTC. Residues: CASSPGLAYEQYF.

V gene TRBV4-1 combines with J gene TRBJ2-5; perhaps TRBD1 as D (5 bases). CDR1 and CDR2 from the germline V gene are MGHRA and YSYEKL. The V gene lost 1 base and the J gene lost 1 base, with 16 bases spanning the gap. This CDR3 is built from 17 residues. CDR3 nucleotides: TGCGCCAGCAGCCAAGGGACAAGGTCAGGAATCCAAGAGACCCAGTACTTC. It translates to CASSQGTRSGIQETQYF.

V and J are TRBV28 and TRBJ2-5; 8 bases are shared with TRBD1. Germline V gene data show CDR1 as MDHEN and CDR2 as SYDVKM. V shed 9 bases, J shed 4 bases, and the junction held 13 bases outside the gene matches. This CDR3 is 15 amino acids long. The CDR3: CASRKWTGRGETQYF. Here the CDR3 DNA reads TGTGCCAGTCGTAAATGGACAGGGCGGGGAGAGACCCAGTACTTC. Drawing the rest from reference TRBV28 and TRBJ2-5, the complete variable domain is DVKVTQSSRYLVKRTGEKVFLECVQDMDHENMFWYRQDPGLGLRLIYFSYDVKMKEKGDIPEGYSVSREKKERFSLILESASTNQTSMYLCASRKWTGRGETQYFGPGTRLLVL.

The chain recombines TRBV28 with TRBJ2-7, with D maybe TRBD2 (5 bases). The CDR3 covers 12 residues. V was shortened by 7 bases and J by 3 bases, with 10 bases between the two germline ends. Germline-derived CDR1 and CDR2 are MDHEN and SYDVKM. The DNA of the CDR3 is TGTGCCAGCACCACCGAGGGCTACGAGCAGTACTTC. Encoded protein: CASTTEGYEQYF.

This rearrangement joins TRBV11-2 to TRBJ1-2; D possibly corresponds to TRBD1 (6 bases). Germline V gives CDR1 SGHAT, CDR2 FQNNGV. The CDR3 has 14 residues. Trimming took 1 base from V and 4 from J, leaving 10 bases between them. This CDR3 is CASSLGQVGYGYTF. CDR3 coding DNA: TGTGCCAGCAGCTTAGGACAGGTTGGCTATGGCTACACCTTC.

The chain employs TRBV19 and TRBJ1-6; perhaps TRBD1 as D (5 bases). Germline V gene data show CDR1 as LNHDA and CDR2 as SQIVND (reference sequence). The CDR3 covers 15 residues. Deletions cut 5 bases from V and 6 bases from J, with 14 bases between. CDR3 coding DNA: TGTGCCAGTAGTGAGCAACGACAGACTAATTCACCCCTCCACTTT. This translates into CASSEQRQTNSPLHF.

This chain uses TRBV28 with TRBJ1-4; D remains ambiguous. V dropped 3 bases and J dropped 4 bases, with 6 bases sitting between them. CDR1 is MDHEN, CDR2 SYDVKM, per germline. CDR3 size: 13 residues. As DNA, the CDR3 is TGTGCCAGCAGTTTTGGCCGTAATGAAAAACTGTTTTTT. As protein: CASSFGRNEKLFF. Full variable domain (missing parts from reference TRBV28 and TRBJ1-4): DVKVTQSSRYLVKRTGEKVFLECVQDMDHENMFWYRQDPGLGLRLIYFSYDVKMKEKGDIPEGYSVSREKKERFSLILESASTNQTSMYLCASSFGRNEKLFFGSGTQLSVL.

V gene TRBV28 combines with J gene TRBJ1-1; 7 nucleotides agree with TRBD1. With V trimmed by 5 bases and J by 7 bases, 10 bases remained unmatched. Germline CDR1 is MDHEN and CDR2 is SYDVKM. The CDR3 is 14 residues long. The CDR3 loop is CASSPRTGALEAFF. DNA of the CDR3: TGTGCCAGCAGTCCCCGGACAGGCGCTCTTGAAGCTTTCTTT.

Points on this clone: The junction and the germline gene differ at one end; a read error may be behind it. V is TRBV7-7 and J is TRBJ2-5; 11 nucleotides line up with TRBD2. The V gene's germline CDR1 is SSHAT and CDR2 FNYEAQ (reference sequence). This CDR3 is built from 17 residues. The CDR3 spells CASSPITSGGLGETQYF. The CDR3 bases are TGTGCTAGCAGCCCCATCACTAGCGGGGGTTTAGGAGAGACCCAGTACTTC.

This chain links TRBV28 with TRBJ2-6, with D possibly being TRBD2 (6 bases). Between the trimmed V and J ends, which lost 2 bases and 0 bases, there was a span of 8 bases. The CDR3 length is 16 residues. Germline CDR1 and CDR2: MDHEN and SYDVKM. CDR3 nucleotide sequence: TGTGCCAGCAGTTTAGGCGGGGTCTCTGGGGCCAACGTCCTGACTTTC. Its protein product is CASSLGGVSGANVLTF.

The J gene is TRBJ1-6, the V gene TRBV30; D is unclear. In germline, CDR1 is GTSNPN, CDR2 SVGIG (reference sequence). Trimming took 0 bases from V and 0 from J, leaving 12 bases between them. The CDR3 has 17 residues. This CDR3 reads CAWSVSRGISYNSPLHF. As DNA, the CDR3 is TGTGCCTGGAGTGTATCCAGAGGGATCTCCTATAATTCACCCCTCCACTTT.

Written as DNA, the CDR3 is TGTGCCAGTAGTATAGTCGGGGGGGCGCTGCTGGATGGCTACACCTTC. Translation: CASSIVGGALLDGYTF. This chain connects TRBV19 to TRBJ1-2, with D tentatively TRBD1 (6 bases). The CDR3 covers 16 residues. Germline values: CDR1 LNHDA, CDR2 SQIVND (reference sequence). Trimming took off 1 base at V and 6 bases at J, with 18 bases between the two ends.

The chain carries TRBV6-5 and TRBJ1-6, with D hard to call. Trimming cost V 9 bases and J 9 bases, with 12 bases left between them. Germline lookup yields CDR1 MNHEY and CDR2 SVGAGI. The CDR3 runs to 12 residues. CDR3 DNA sequence: TGTGCCAGTGCGGGGTCAGGTTCACCCCTCCACTTT. This codes for CASAGSGSPLHF.

The chain employs TRBV28 and TRBJ1-2, with D maybe TRBD1 (5 bases). The CDR3 is made up of 15 amino acids. CDR1 is MDHEN, CDR2 SYDVKM, per germline. V gave up 6 bases and J gave up 3 bases, with 17 bases separating them. CDR3 residues: CASRYFGSGDYGYTF. The DNA of the CDR3 is TGTGCCAGCAGGTACTTTGGATCGGGGGACTATGGCTACACCTTC.

The V gene is TRBV2, the J gene TRBJ1-4; D unresolved. Trimming pared 11 bases from V and 1 base from J, leaving 11 bases between. Germline CDR1 and CDR2: SNHLY and FYNNEI. The CDR3 contains 13 residues. This CDR3 is CASRRGTNEKLFF. The CDR3 region has the DNA TGTGCCTCCCGACGCGGAACTAATGAAAAACTGTTTTTT.

Ten or more counts support this clone. The chain has TRBV5-1 and TRBJ2-2; 10 bases fit TRBD1. The V and J ends lost 3 bases and 4 bases, in that order; junction bases with no gene match: 0. Germline CDR1 reads SGHRS; CDR2 reads YFSETQ. There are 14 residues in the CDR3. As DNA, the CDR3 is TGCGCCAGCAGCTGGACAGGGGGCACCGGGGAGCTGTTTTTT. Translating it yields CASSWTGGTGELFF.

The table lists this clone with a count of one. DNA for the CDR3: TGTGCCAGTAGTATAGATCTTGGCAGTCTGTACGAGCAGTACTTC. Its translation: CASSIDLGSLYEQYF. The chain joins TRBV19 to TRBJ2-7; D gene unclear. Germline CDR1 reads LNHDA; CDR2 reads SQIVND (reference sequence). Trimming took off 0 bases at V and 4 bases at J, with 13 bases between the two ends. The CDR3 is 15 amino acids.

V gene TRBV15 combines with J gene TRBJ2-7; 12 bases match TRBD2. Trimming cost V 3 bases and J 6 bases; bases outside gene matches: 12. The CDR3 sequence is 17 residues long. Germline-derived CDR1 and CDR2 are LNHNV and YYDKDF (reference sequence). The CDR3, as DNA: TGTGCCACCAGCAGTGGGGCTAGCGGGAGGGCCGCAAGCGAGCAGTACTTC. Its protein product is CATSSGASGRAASEQYF. Variable domain in full (rest from reference TRBV15 and TRBJ2-7): DAMVIQNPRYQVTQFGKPVTLSCSQTLNHNVMYWYQQKSSQAPKLLFHYYDKDFNNEADTPDNFQSRRPNTSFCFLDIRSPGLGDTAMYLCATSSGASGRAASEQYFGPGTRLTVT.

This chain links TRBV9 with TRBJ2-7, with a tentative D call TRBD2 (6 bases). Trimming removed 0 bases at V and 1 base at J, with 11 bases between. CDR1 is SGDLS and CDR2 is YYNGEE in the germline V gene. This CDR3 comprises 15 residues. CDR3 DNA sequence: TGTGCCAGCAGCGTAGCTGCGGGAACTTCCTACGAGCAGTACTTC. Protein sequence: CASSVAAGTSYEQYF.

V and J are TRBV5-5 and TRBJ1-2; 9 nucleotides align to TRBD1. This CDR3 has 16 amino acids. Germline values: CDR1 SGHKS, CDR2 YYEKEE (reference sequence). V dropped 4 bases and J dropped 3; count of bases not matched to a gene: 10. CDR3 protein: CASSLIGGQGHYGYTF. Here the CDR3 DNA reads TGTGCCAGCAGCCTAATAGGGGGACAGGGCCACTATGGCTACACCTTC.

The gene calls are TRBV24-1 and TRBJ2-6, with a possible D match to TRBD1 (6 bases). The CDR3 runs 16 residues. Germline-derived CDR1 and CDR2 are KGHDR and SFDVKD. Trimming took 5 bases from V and 4 from J, leaving 14 bases between them. The CDR3 coding sequence is TGTGCCACCAGTGGCCCGACGGGGACAGGGGCCAACGTCCTGACTTTC. This gives the protein CATSGPTGTGANVLTF.

This clone has just a few counts. CDR3 sequence (DNA): TGTGCCACCAGGAGGGCGGAGGGGGCCCTCTACGAGCAGTACTTC. Translating gives CATRRAEGALYEQYF. The rearrangement uses TRBV10-3 and TRBJ2-7, with D perhaps TRBD1 (7 bases). Trimming removed 10 bases at V and 3 bases at J, with 22 bases between. CDR3 length: 15 amino acids. Per germline, CDR1 ENHRY and CDR2 SYGVKD.

The gene calls are TRBV6-5 and TRBJ1-2, with D unresolved. V was cut by 2 bases and J by 4 bases, with 14 bases left in between. The germline V gene encodes CDR1 MNHEY and CDR2 SVGAGI. The CDR3 contains 15 residues. The CDR3 reads CASSYIQPAFYGYTF. In DNA form, the CDR3 reads TGTGCCAGCAGTTACATACAGCCGGCGTTCTATGGCTACACCTTC.